This T cell receptor (beta chain) was recorded in a study of cytomegalovirus exposure and HLA in healthy donors. These donors, healthy bone marrow donors, were studied. Primers: 60 Vbeta forward and 13 Jbeta reverse. Profiled with immunoSEQ multiplex PCR; TCRdb holds only in-frame clones, not every one. The repertoire holds 80,000 to 100,000 clones, with about 80% as singletons. There are 17 residues in the CDR3. Trimming stripped 0 bases from V and 2 bases from J, with 17 bases between. Germline V gene sequence: CDR1 KGHSH, CDR2 LQKENI. The chain uses TRBV18 and TRBJ2-7, with D possibly matching TRBD1 (6 bases). The sequence was collected from a man aged 35-49 years in good health and CMV-seronegative. Sequencing was carried out using PBMCs. CDR3 DNA: TGTGCCAGCTCACCACCACCGGGACACCTACGAGCCTACGAGCAGTACTTC. Translated: CASSPPPGHLRAYEQYF.